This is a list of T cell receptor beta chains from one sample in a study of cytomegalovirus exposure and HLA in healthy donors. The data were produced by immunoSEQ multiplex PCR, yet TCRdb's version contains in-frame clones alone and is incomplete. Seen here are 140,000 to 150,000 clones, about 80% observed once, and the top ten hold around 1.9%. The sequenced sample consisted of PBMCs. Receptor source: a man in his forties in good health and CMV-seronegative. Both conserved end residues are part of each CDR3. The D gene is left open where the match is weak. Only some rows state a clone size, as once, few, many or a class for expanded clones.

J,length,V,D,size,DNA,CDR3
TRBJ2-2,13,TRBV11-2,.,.,TGTGCCAGCCCAAGTGGAGAAACCGGGGAGCTGTTTTTT,CASPSGETGELFF
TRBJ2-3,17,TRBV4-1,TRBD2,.,TGCGCCAGCAGCTCGAACCAAGCGGGAGTGATCGCAGATACGCAGTATTTT,CASSSNQAGVIADTQYF
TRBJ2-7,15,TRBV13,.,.,TGTGCCAGCAGCTTAGGCAGGGGGGAAACCTACGAGCAGTACTTC,CASSLGRGETYEQYF
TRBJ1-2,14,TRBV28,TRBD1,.,TGTGCCAGCAGTCTCGAGACAGGGTGGGTAGGCTACACCTTC,CASSLETGWVGYTF
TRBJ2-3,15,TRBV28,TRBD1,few,TGTGCCAGCAGTTCGACAGGGGTTGGGACAGATACGCAGTATTTT,CASSSTGVGTDTQYF
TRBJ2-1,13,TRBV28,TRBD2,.,TGTGCCAGCATTCTGCAGGGACTAGGGGAGCAGTTCTTC,CASILQGLGEQFF
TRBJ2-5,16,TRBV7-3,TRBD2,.,TGTGCCAGCAGCTTAAAGGGACTAGCGGGGGGGGAGACCCAGTACTTC,CASSLKGLAGGETQYF
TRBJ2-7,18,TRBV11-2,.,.,TGTGCCAGCAGCCCCATTAGGAGGGAAAAGGGGCCGGCCTACGAGCAGTACTTC,CASSPIRREKGPAYEQYF
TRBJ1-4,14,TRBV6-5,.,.,TGTGCCAGCAGGGGGCTTCCAACTAATGAAAAACTGTTTTTT,CASRGLPTNEKLFF
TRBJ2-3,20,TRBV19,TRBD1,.,TGTGCCAGTGCGCGACCTCAGGGGGCCCGGTCCACTCGGTCCACAGATACGCAGTATTTT,CASARPQGARSTRSTDTQYF
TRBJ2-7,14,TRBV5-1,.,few,TGCGCCAGCAGCTTTGGCAGGGCCGGTTACGAGCAGTACTTC,CASSFGRAGYEQYF
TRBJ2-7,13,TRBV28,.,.,TGTGCCAGCAGTTCAGGGGCAGGGGTAGAGCAGTACTTC,CASSSGAGVEQYF
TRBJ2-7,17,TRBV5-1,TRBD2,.,TGCGCCAGCAGCTTCGGAGTAGCGGGAGATTCCGCCTACGAGCAGTACTTC,CASSFGVAGDSAYEQYF
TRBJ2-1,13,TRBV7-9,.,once,TGTTCCAGCAGCTTAAGTTTGACAGATGAGCAGTTCTTC,CSSSLSLTDEQFF
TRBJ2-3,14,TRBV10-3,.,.,TGTGCCATCAATGCGGGCACTCGCACAGATACGCAGTATTTT,CAINAGTRTDTQYF
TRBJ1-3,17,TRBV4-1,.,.,TGCGCCAGCAGCCAAGTAGGCGGGACGCGCTCTGGAAACACCATATATTTT,CASSQVGGTRSGNTIYF
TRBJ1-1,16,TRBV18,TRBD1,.,TGTGCCAGCTCACCAATAGGGACAGGGGAAGGCACTGAAGCTTTCTTT,CASSPIGTGEGTEAFF
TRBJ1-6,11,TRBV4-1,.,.,TGCGCCAGCAGCCAAGACCAGACCCTCCACTTT,CASSQDQTLHF
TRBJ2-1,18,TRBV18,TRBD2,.,TGTGCCAGCTCACCACCCGTAGCGGGAGGGGGCGATTGGAATGAGCAGTTCTTC,CASSPPVAGGGDWNEQFF
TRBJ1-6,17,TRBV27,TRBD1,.,TGTGCCAGCAGTTTAAAGGCTACAGGGGGATATAATTCACCCCTCCACTTT,CASSLKATGGYNSPLHF
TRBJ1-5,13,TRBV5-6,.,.,TGTGCCAGCAGCTTGTCGGGAGATCAGCCCCAGCATTTT,CASSLSGDQPQHF
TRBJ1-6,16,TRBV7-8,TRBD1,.,TGTGCCAGCAGCTTTGACAGGGATGTGTGGAATTCACCCCTCCACTTT,CASSFDRDVWNSPLHF
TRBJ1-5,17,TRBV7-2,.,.,TGTGCCAGCAGCTTAGTCTGGGGAGGAGGAGGCAATCAGCCCCAGCATTTT,CASSLVWGGGGNQPQHF
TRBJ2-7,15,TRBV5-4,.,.,TGTGCCAGCAGCTTGCGGGGGGCCCGAGTCTACGAGCAGTACTTC,CASSLRGARVYEQYF
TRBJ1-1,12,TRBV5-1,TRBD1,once,TGCGCCAGTACCGGGACAGGGACTGAAGCTTTCTTT,CASTGTGTEAFF
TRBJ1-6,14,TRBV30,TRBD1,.,TGTGCCCTCCTGACAGGGGTGCATAATTCACCCCTCCACTTT,CALLTGVHNSPLHF
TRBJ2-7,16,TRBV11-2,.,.,TGTGCCAGCAGCTTAGCCGACGGGACTTTTACCTACGAGCAGTACTTC,CASSLADGTFTYEQYF
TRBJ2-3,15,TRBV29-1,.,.,TGCAGCGACCACTCGGGATTAATTGGCACAGATACGCAGTATTTT,CSDHSGLIGTDTQYF
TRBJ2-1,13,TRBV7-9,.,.,TGTGCCAGCAGCTTAGGGGCAGACAATGAGCAGTTCTTC,CASSLGADNEQFF
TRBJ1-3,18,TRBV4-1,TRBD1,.,TGCGCCAGCAGCCAAGATCCAGGGGGAATAAACCCAGGAAACACCATATATTTT,CASSQDPGGINPGNTIYF
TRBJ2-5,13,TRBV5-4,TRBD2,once,TGTGCCAGCAGCTTGGTCGGGGGGGAGACCCAGTACTTC,CASSLVGGETQYF
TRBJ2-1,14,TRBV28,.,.,TGTGCCAGCACGCGGATCAGCTCCTACAATGAGCAGTTCTTC,CASTRISSYNEQFF
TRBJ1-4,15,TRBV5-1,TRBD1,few,TGCGCCAGCAGCACCCTGGACAGGGAAGGTGAAAAACTGTTTTTT,CASSTLDREGEKLFF
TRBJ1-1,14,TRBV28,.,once,TGTGCCAGCAGTTTAACAGGGATGAACACTGAAGCTTTCTTT,CASSLTGMNTEAFF
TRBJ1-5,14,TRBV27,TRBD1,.,TGTGCCAGCAGGGACGGGACAGGGGCTCAGCCCCAGCATTTT,CASRDGTGAQPQHF
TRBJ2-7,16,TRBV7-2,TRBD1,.,TGTGCCAGCAGCACTATAACGGGGACAGGGGCCTACGAGCAGTACTTC,CASSTITGTGAYEQYF
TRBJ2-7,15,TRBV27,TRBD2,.,TGTGCCAGCAGTTTGGGCAGCGGGAGGGCCAACGAGCAGTACTTC,CASSLGSGRANEQYF
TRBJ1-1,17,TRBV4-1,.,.,TGCGCCAGCAGCCAAGACGGGCTTAATCGAGGCGGGATGGAAGCTTTCTTT,CASSQDGLNRGGMEAFF
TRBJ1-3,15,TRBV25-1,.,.,TGTGCCAGCAGTGAATCGCGGATCTCTGGAAACACCATATATTTT,CASSESRISGNTIYF
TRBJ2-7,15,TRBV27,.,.,TGTGCCAGCAGTTTATCTTCGGGTGCCATCTACGAGCAGTACTTC,CASSLSSGAIYEQYF
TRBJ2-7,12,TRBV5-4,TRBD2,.,TGTGCCAGCAGCACACTAGCGCGCGAGCAGTACTTC,CASSTLAREQYF
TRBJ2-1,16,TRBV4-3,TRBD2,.,TGCGCCAGCAGCAGCAGGGGTCCGGGGGGGCAAAGTGAGCAGTTCTTC,CASSSRGPGGQSEQFF
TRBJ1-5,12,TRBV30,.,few,TGTGCCTGGAGTGTATATAATCAGCCCCAGCATTTT,CAWSVYNQPQHF
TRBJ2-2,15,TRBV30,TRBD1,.,TGTGCCTGGAAGAGGACAGGGGATAACACCGGGGAGCTGTTTTTT,CAWKRTGDNTGELFF
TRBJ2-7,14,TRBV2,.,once,TGTGCCAGCAGTAAAAATACCGGGAGCTACGAGCAGTACTTC,CASSKNTGSYEQYF
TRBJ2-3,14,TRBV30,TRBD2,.,TGTGCCTGGATGGCTAGCGGGAGCACAGATACGCAGTATTTT,CAWMASGSTDTQYF
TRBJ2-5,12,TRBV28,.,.,TGTGCCAGCAGTTCGGGGTGGGAGACCCAGTACTTC,CASSSGWETQYF
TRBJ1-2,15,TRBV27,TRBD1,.,TGTGCCAGCAGTCCAAATGGGGGCAGGGGGTATGGCTACACCTTC,CASSPNGGRGYGYTF
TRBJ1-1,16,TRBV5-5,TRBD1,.,TGTGCCAGCAGCTGGGGACAGGGAAGATATCTAGCTGAAGCTTTCTTT,CASSWGQGRYLAEAFF
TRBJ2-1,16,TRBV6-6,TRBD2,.,TGTGCCAGCAGTTACTCGAAGGCGGGAGCCTACAATGAGCAGTTCTTC,CASSYSKAGAYNEQFF
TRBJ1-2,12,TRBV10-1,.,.,TGCGCCAGCAGTGCAGGCAGGGATGGCTACACCTTC,CASSAGRDGYTF
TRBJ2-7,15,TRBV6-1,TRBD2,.,TGTGCCAGCAGTGAATCGGCAGGGACTAGGTACGAGCAGTACTTC,CASSESAGTRYEQYF
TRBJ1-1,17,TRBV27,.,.,TGTGCCAGCAGTTTAGGGGCAGTCGGGGGAGAGAACACTGAAGCTTTCTTT,CASSLGAVGGENTEAFF
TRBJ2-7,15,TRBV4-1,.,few,TGCGCCAGCAGCCAAGGGACAGTGATCACCTACGAGCAGTACTTC,CASSQGTVITYEQYF
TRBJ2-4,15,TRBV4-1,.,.,TGCGCCAGCAGCCATGATGCCCAGGGGTCAAACATTCAGTACTTC,CASSHDAQGSNIQYF
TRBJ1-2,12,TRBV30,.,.,TGTGCCTGGAGTGTATCTAGGGGTGGCTACACCTTC,CAWSVSRGGYTF
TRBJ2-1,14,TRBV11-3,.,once,TGTGCCAGCAGCTTAGGTTATCAGGCCGATGAGCAGTTCTTC,CASSLGYQADEQFF
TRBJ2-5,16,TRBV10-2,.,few,TGCGCCAGCAGTGAATTTGCCACTAGCAAGGGGAGTACCCAGTACTTC,CASSEFATSKGSTQYF
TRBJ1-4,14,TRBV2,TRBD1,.,TGTGCCAGCAGGAACCGGGACAGAGATGAAAAACTGTTTTTT,CASRNRDRDEKLFF
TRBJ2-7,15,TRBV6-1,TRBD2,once,TGTGCCAGCAGTCCCCTAGCGGGAGGGGCGTACGAGCAGTACTTC,CASSPLAGGAYEQYF